Below are 18 T cell receptor beta chains sequenced from a single sample in a study of blood T cell repertoires in COVID-19. Clones were read by immunoSEQ multiplex PCR, and TCRdb kept only the in-frame ones, dropping some. The sample shows approximately 200,000 clones, 80% to 90% of them seen only once. Sequences were obtained from PBMCs or T cells enriched from blood (not recorded which). These receptors were collected from a woman aged 18-29 years in a cohort exposed to, infected with or recovered from COVID-19 (not recorded which).

The rearrangement uses TRBV13 and TRBJ1-3; 8 bases align to TRBD1. This CDR3 contains 18 residues. V lost 8 bases and J lost 0; bases outside the gene matches: 15. From germline, CDR1 is PRHDT and CDR2 FYEKMQ (reference sequence). In DNA form, the CDR3 reads TGTGCCAGCGGGGTCGGCAGGGGGCTTCGCATCTCTGGAAACACCATATATTTT. It encodes CASGVGRGLRISGNTIYF.

The genes are TRBV5-1 and TRBJ1-4; 7 positions match TRBD1. The CDR3 totals 13 residues. Trimming removed 4 bases from V and 8 bases from J; junction bases left unmatched: 5. Looked up from germline, CDR1 is SGHRS and CDR2 is YFSETQ. CDR3 bases: TGCGCCAGCAGCGAAATACAGGGGGAAAAACTGTTTTTT. Protein sequence: CASSEIQGEKLFF.

The chain joins TRBV5-1 to TRBJ1-1, with a tentative D call TRBD1 (5 bases). The CDR3 covers 15 residues. Germline lookup yields CDR1 SGHRS and CDR2 YFSETQ. V gave up 0 bases and J gave up 10 bases, with 19 bases separating them. The CDR3 coding sequence is TGCGCCAGCAGCTTGGATGGAACGGACAAGCCAGCAGCTTTCTTT. It yields the protein CASSLDGTDKPAAFF.

J is TRBJ1-6 and V is TRBV27, with 7 bases fitting TRBD1. Trimming took 7 bases from V and 4 from J; bases not matched to a gene: 4. The CDR3 runs 14 residues. Germline assignment: CDR1 MNHEY and CDR2 SMNVEV (reference sequence). This CDR3 reads CASIPGQYNSPLHF. In DNA form, the CDR3 reads TGTGCCAGCATCCCGGGACAGTATAATTCACCCCTCCACTTT.

The chain uses TRBV6-5 and TRBJ1-1; 9 nucleotides agree with TRBD1. The V and J ends lost 4 bases and 5 bases, in that order; junction bases with no gene match: 8. The CDR3 is 15 amino acids. Germline assignment: CDR1 MNHEY and CDR2 SVGAGI. The CDR3 nucleotides read TGTGCCAGCAGTTCGGGACAGGGTCGCGGGACTGAAGCTTTCTTT. Its translation: CASSSGQGRGTEAFF.

The count of this clone is one. The rearrangement joins TRBV28 to TRBJ2-7; possible D gene TRBD1, 5 bases. V dropped 7 bases and J dropped 2 bases, with 15 bases sitting between them. Germline V gives CDR1 MDHEN, CDR2 SYDVKM. The CDR3 loop spans 14 amino acids. CDR3 bases: TGTGCCAGCACCGTATCGACAGCAACCTACGAGCAGTACTTC. Amino acid sequence: CASTVSTATYEQYF.

This clone appeared once. The J gene is TRBJ1-6, the V gene TRBV11-2; D is unresolved. CDR1 SGHAT and CDR2 FQNNGV come from the germline V gene. The CDR3 runs to 16 residues. V was clipped by 5 bases and J by 7 bases, with 18 bases between them. The CDR3 region has the DNA TGTGCCAGCAGCACTAGGCCGCGAAACCTAAATTCACCCCTCCACTTT. Amino acids: CASSTRPRNLNSPLHF.

The CDR3 loop is CATSRDLVTQHF. The CDR3 nucleotides read TGTGCCACCAGCAGAGATCTAGTGACCCAGCATTTT. This rearrangement joins TRBV15 to TRBJ1-5; D not resolved. CDR1 LNHNV and CDR2 YYDKDF come from the germline V gene (reference sequence). The CDR3 is made up of 12 amino acids. The ends were cut back, 0 bases at V and 11 bases at J, with 8 bases in the middle.

J is TRBJ2-7 and V is TRBV3-1 (or the pseudogene TRBV3-2); weak D call: TRBD1 (5 bases). Looked up from germline, CDR1 is LGHDT and CDR2 is YNNKEL (reference sequence). The CDR3 consists of 12 residues. V dropped 0 bases and J dropped 7 bases, with 7 bases sitting between them. Here the CDR3 reads CASSQERGEQYF. The CDR3 coding sequence is TGTGCCAGCAGCCAAGAAAGGGGTGAGCAGTACTTC.

V gene TRBV11-3 combines with J gene TRBJ1-4, with 7 bases that match TRBD1. Germline CDR1 and CDR2: SGHNT and YENEEA. V shed 6 bases and J 0 bases; nucleotides not matched to a gene: 4. The CDR3 contains 15 residues. The CDR3 sequence: CASSSQGTTNEKLFF. In DNA form, the CDR3 reads TGTGCCAGCAGTTCACAGGGGACAACTAATGAAAAACTGTTTTTT.

The chain has TRBV28 and TRBJ1-4, with 7 bases aligning to TRBD1. The CDR3 totals 13 residues. CDR1 and CDR2 (germline): MDHEN, SYDVKM. With 9 bases clipped from V and 2 bases from J, the junction kept 3 bases outside the gene matches. The CDR3 region is CASLRGTNEKLFF. The CDR3, as DNA: TGTGCCAGTCTCAGGGGGACTAATGAAAAACTGTTTTTT.

The chain links TRBV18 to TRBJ1-1; D might be TRBD1 (5 bases). The V gene's germline CDR1 is KGHSH and CDR2 LQKENI. The CDR3 is 16 residues long. V lost 1 base, J lost 1 base, and 13 bases lay in between. CDR3 sequence (DNA): TGTGCCAGCTCACCACGGGTGCGACAGACGAACACTGAAGCTTTCTTT. It translates to CASSPRVRQTNTEAFF.

The chain couples TRBV7-9 to TRBJ1-1, with no clear D. Germline CDR1 and CDR2: SEHNR and FQNEAQ (reference sequence). CDR3 size: 11 residues. Between the trimmed V and J ends, which lost 1 base and 7 bases, there was a span of 4 bases. The CDR3 DNA follows: TGTGCCAGCAGCTTAGACAGTGAAGCTTTCTTT. This gives the protein CASSLDSEAFF. The variable domain in full, completed from reference TRBV7-9 and TRBJ1-1, reads DTGVSQNPRHKITKRGQNVTFRCDPISEHNRLYWYRQTLGQGPEFLTYFQNEAQLEKSRLLSDRFSAERPKGSFSTLEIQRTEQGDSAMYLCASSLDSEAFFGQGTRLTVV.

The V and J genes are TRBV5-6 and TRBJ1-5; weak D call: TRBD1 (5 bases). This CDR3 is built from 16 residues. Trimming removed 4 bases from V and 5 bases from J, with 19 bases in between. Germline V gives CDR1 SGHDT, CDR2 YYEEEE. CDR3 in DNA: TGTGCCAGCAGCGCCATGACGGACAACCCTTATCAGCCCCAGCATTTT. Its translation: CASSAMTDNPYQPQHF.

The chain joins TRBV19 to TRBJ1-3, with 7 bases that match TRBD1. V shed 4 bases, J shed 2 bases, and the junction held 8 bases outside the gene matches. Germline V gene lookup returns CDR1 LNHDA and CDR2 SQIVND (reference sequence). This CDR3 has 16 amino acids. CDR3 DNA: TGTGCCAGTAGTACCAAGGGACAGACAACTGGAAACACCATATATTTT. It yields the protein CASSTKGQTTGNTIYF.

The chain couples TRBV4-2 to TRBJ2-3; the match to TRBD2 covers 7 bases. The CDR3 consists of 14 residues. The V gene's germline CDR1 is LGHNA and CDR2 YNFKEQ. The junction had 6 bases not matched to a gene; V was cut back by 4 bases and J by 5 bases. The CDR3 spells CASSPGSGGDTQYF. CDR3 DNA: TGTGCCAGCAGCCCAGGATCGGGAGGAGATACGCAGTATTTT.

This rearrangement joins TRBV16 to TRBJ1-5; TRBD1 might be the D (6 bases). Per the germline V gene, CDR1 is KGHSY and CDR2 is FQNENV. V was pared by 0 bases and J by 5 bases, with 14 bases between. This CDR3 has 16 amino acids. The CDR3 spells CASSQSSGGSDQPQHF. As DNA, the CDR3 is TGTGCCAGCAGCCAATCAAGTGGGGGCTCGGATCAGCCCCAGCATTTT.

CDR3 loop: CASGALTGGTDTQYF. In DNA form, the CDR3 reads TGTGCCAGCGGGGCGCTCACAGGGGGGACAGATACGCAGTATTTT. V usage is TRBV3-1 (or the pseudogene TRBV3-2) and J usage is TRBJ2-3; TRBD1 aligns across 8 bases. Unmatched junction bases numbered 10, after V lost 8 bases and J lost 3 bases. This CDR3 is built from 15 residues. Germline V lookup: CDR1 LGHDT, CDR2 YNNKEL (reference sequence).